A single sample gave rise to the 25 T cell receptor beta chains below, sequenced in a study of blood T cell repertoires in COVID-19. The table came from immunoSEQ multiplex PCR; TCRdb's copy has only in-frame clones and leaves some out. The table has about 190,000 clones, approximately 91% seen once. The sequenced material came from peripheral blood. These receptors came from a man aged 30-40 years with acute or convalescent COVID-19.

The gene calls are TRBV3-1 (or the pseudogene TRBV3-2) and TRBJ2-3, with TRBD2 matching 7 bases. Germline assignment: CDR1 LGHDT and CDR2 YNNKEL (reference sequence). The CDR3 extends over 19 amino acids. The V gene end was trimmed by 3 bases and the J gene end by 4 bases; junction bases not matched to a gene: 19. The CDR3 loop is CASSHSGLSGIEEADTQYF. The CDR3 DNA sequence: TGTGCCAGCAGCCACTCTGGACTAAGCGGGATTGAAGAGGCAGATACGCAGTATTTT.

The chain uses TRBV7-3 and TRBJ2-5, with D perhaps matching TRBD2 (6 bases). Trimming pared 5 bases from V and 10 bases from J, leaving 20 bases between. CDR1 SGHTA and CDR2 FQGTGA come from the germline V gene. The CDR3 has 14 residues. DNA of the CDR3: TGTGCCAGCAGCCCCGGGGCGGGAAGGTTTGGCCAGTACTTC. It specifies CASSPGAGRFGQYF.

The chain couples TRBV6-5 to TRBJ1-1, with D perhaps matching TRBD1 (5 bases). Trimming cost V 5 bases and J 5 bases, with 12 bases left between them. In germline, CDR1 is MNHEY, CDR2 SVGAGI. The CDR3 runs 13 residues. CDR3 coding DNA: TGTGCCAGCAGTCTTCGGGGGGAAACTGAAGCTTTCTTT. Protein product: CASSLRGETEAFF.

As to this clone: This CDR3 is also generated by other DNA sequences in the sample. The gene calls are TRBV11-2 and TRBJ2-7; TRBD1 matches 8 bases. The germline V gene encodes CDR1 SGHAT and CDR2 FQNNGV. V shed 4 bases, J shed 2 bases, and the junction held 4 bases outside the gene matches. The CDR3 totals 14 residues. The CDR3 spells CASSSRQGPYEQYF. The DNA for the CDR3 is TGTGCCAGCAGCTCTAGACAGGGGCCCTACGAGCAGTACTTC.

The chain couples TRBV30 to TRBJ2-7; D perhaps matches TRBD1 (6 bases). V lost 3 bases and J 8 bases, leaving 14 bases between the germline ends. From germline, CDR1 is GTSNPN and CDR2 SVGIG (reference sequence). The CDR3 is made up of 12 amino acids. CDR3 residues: CAWSAGQGKQYF. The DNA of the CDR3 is TGTGCCTGGAGCGCAGGGCAGGGGAAGCAGTACTTC.

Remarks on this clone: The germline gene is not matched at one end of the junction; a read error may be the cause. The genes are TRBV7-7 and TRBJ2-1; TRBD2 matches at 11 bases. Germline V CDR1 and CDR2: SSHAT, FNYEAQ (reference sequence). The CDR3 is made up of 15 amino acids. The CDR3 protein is CASSPLLAGVNEQFF. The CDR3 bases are TGTGCTAGCAGCCCACTACTAGCGGGAGTCAATGAGCAGTTCTTC.

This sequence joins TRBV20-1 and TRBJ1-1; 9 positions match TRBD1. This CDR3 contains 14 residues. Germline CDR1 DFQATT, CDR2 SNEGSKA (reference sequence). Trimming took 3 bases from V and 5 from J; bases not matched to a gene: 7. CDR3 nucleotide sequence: TGCAGTGCTAGTACAGGGGGCTATCTAACTGAAGCTTTCTTT. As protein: CSASTGGYLTEAFF.

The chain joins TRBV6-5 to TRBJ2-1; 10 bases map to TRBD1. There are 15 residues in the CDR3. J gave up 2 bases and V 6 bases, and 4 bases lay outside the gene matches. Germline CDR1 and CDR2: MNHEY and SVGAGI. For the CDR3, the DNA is TGTGCCAGCAGCCCCGGGACAGGGGCCTACAATGAGCAGTTCTTC. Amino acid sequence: CASSPGTGAYNEQFF.

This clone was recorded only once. The CDR3 region has the DNA TGTGCCACCAGTGGGGGGGATGGCTACACCTTC. This sequence encodes CATSGGDGYTF. The chain combines TRBV24-1 with TRBJ1-2, with a weak D call TRBD1 (5 bases). There are 11 residues in the CDR3. Germline values: CDR1 KGHDR, CDR2 SFDVKD. V was clipped by 5 bases and J by 6 bases, with 6 bases between them.

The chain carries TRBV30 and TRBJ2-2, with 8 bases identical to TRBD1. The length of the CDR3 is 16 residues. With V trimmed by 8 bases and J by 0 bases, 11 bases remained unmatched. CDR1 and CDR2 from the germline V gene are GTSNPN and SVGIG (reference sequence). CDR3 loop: CAGDRGLNANTGELFF. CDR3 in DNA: TGTGCCGGAGACAGGGGTCTAAACGCGAACACCGGGGAGCTGTTTTTT.

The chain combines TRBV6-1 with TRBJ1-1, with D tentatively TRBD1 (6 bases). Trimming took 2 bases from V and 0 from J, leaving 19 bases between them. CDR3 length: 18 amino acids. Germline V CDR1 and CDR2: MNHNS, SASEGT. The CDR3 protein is CASSETSYRARMNTEAFF. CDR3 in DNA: TGTGCCAGCAGTGAAACGAGTTACAGGGCAAGAATGAACACTGAAGCTTTCTTT.

The DNA of the CDR3 is TGTGCCAGCAGTGAGTTATTGAGAGAGACCCAGTACTTC. Its translation: CASSELLRETQYF. J is TRBJ2-5 and V is TRBV6-1; no definite D call. With 3 bases removed from V and 4 bases from J, the gap between germline ends came to 9 bases. Germline V CDR1 and CDR2: MNHNS, SASEGT. CDR3 length: 13 residues.

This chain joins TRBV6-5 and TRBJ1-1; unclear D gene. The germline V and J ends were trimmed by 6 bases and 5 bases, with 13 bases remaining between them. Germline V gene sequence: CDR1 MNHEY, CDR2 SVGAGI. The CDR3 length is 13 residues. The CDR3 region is CASSPSPGTEAFF. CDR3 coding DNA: TGTGCCAGCAGCCCCTCGCCAGGAACTGAAGCTTTCTTT.

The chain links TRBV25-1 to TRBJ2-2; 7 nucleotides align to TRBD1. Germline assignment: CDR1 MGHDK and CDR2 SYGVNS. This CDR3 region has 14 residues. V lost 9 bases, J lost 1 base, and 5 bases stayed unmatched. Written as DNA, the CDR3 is TGTGCCAGTGCAGGGGGAAGGAACACCGGGGAGCTGTTTTTT. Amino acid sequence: CASAGGRNTGELFF.

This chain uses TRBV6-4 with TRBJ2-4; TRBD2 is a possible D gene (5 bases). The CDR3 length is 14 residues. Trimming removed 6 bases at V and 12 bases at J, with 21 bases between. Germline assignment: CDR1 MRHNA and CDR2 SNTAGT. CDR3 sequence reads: CASSPEGLSGPQYF. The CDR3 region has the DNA TGTGCCAGCAGCCCCGAGGGATTATCTGGTCCTCAGTACTTC.

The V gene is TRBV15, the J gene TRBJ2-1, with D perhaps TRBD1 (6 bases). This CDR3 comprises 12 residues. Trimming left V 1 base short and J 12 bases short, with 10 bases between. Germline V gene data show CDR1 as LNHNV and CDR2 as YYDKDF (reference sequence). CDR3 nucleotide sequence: TGTGCCACCAGCAGAGTCGGGACAACGCAGTTCTTC. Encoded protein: CATSRVGTTQFF.

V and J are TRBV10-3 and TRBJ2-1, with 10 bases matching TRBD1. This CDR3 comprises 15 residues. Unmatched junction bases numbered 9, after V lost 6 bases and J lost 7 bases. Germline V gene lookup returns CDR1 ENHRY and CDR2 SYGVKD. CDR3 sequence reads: CAISLPGQGSNEQFF. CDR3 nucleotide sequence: TGTGCCATCAGCCTACCGGGACAGGGGTCAAATGAGCAGTTCTTC.

CDR3 region: CASSIAGMTGDYGYTF. The CDR3 bases are TGTGCCAGTAGTATAGCTGGTATGACAGGGGATTATGGCTACACCTTC. This chain connects TRBV19 to TRBJ1-2, with 8 bases identical to TRBD1. The CDR3 is 16 amino acids. Losses at the gene ends were 1 base for V and 5 bases for J; bases not matched to a gene: 9. The germline CDR1 and CDR2 sequences are LNHDA and SQIVND (reference sequence).

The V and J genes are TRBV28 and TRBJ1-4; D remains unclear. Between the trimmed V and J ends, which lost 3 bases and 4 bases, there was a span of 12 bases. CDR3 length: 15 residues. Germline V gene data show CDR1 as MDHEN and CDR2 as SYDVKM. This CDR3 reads CASSLRARLNEKLFF. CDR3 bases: TGTGCCAGCAGTTTGAGGGCCAGGCTTAATGAAAAACTGTTTTTT.

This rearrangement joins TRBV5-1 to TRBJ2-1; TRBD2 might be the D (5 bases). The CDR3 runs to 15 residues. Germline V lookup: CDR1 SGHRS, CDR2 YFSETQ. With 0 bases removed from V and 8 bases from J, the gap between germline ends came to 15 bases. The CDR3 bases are TGCGCCAGCAGCTTGGTTGTAGGGAGTATGGATGAGCAGTTCTTC. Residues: CASSLVVGSMDEQFF. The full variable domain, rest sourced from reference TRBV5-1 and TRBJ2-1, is KAGVTQTPRYLIKTRGQQVTLSCSPISGHRSVSWYQQTPGQGLQFLFEYFSETQRNKGNFPGRFSGRQFSNSRSEMNVSTLELGDSALYLCASSLVVGSMDEQFFGPGTRLTVL.

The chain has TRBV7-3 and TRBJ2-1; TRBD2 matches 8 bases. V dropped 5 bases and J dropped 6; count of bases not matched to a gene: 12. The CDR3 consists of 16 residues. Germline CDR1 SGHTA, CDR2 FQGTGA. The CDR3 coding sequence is TGTGCCAGCAGCCCAAACGGACTAGCTGGTGGCAATGAGCAGTTCTTC. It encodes CASSPNGLAGGNEQFF.

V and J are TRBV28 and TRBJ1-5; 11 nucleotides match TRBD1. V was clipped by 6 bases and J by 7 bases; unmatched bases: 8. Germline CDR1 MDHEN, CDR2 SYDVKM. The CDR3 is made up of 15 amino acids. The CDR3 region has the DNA TGTGCCAGCAGCTGGACCGGGACAGGGGGACAGCCCCAGCATTTT. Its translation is CASSWTGTGGQPQHF.

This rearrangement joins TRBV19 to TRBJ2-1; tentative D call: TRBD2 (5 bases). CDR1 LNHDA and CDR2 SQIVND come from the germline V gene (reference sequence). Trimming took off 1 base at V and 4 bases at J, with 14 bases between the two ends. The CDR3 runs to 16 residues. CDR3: CASSIVAGKLYNEQFF. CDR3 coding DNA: TGTGCCAGTAGTATAGTCGCCGGGAAACTTTACAATGAGCAGTTCTTC.

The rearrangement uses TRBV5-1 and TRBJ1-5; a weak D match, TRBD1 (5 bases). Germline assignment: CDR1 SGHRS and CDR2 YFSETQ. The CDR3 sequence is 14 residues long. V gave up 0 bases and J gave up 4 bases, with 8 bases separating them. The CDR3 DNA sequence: TGCGCCAGCAGCTTGGACGGGGGGAATCAGCCCCAGCATTTT. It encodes CASSLDGGNQPQHF.

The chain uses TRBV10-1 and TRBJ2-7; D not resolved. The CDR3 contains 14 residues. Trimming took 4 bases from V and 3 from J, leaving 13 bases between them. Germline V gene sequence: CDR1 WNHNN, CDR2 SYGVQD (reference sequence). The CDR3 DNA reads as TGCGCCAGCAGTGGCGGAGAAGGAGACTACGAGCAGTACTTC. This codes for CASSGGEGDYEQYF.